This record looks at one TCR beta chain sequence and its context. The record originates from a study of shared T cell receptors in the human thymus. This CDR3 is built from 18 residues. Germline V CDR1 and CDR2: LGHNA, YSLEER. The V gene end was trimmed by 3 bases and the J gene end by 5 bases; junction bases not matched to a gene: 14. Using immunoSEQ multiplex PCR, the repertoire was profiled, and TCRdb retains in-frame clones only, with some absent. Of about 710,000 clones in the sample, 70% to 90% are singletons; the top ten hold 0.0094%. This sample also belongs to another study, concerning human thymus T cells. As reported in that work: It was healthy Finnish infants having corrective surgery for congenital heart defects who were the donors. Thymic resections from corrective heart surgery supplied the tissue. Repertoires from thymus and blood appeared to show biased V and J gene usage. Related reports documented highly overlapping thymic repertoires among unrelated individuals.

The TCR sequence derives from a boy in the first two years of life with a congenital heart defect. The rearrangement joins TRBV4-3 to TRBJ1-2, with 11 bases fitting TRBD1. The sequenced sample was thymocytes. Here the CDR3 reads CASSHSGAGQGAKYGYTF. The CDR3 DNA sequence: TGCGCCAGCAGCCATTCTGGGGCCGGACAGGGGGCAAAATATGGCTACACCTTC.